The 32 T cell receptor beta chains reported below all come from one sample, sequenced in a study of radiotherapy plus CTLA-4 blockade in lung cancer. Repertoires were generated with immunoSEQ multiplex PCR, while TCRdb's copy carries only in-frame clones and drops some. There are some 60,000 clones in the sample; 65% to 80% occur only once, and approximately 17% lies in the top ten. Sequences were derived from peripheral blood, sampled from a patient treated with radiotherapy plus ipilimumab. These receptors all stem from a human donor with non-small cell lung cancer who had a complete response to radiotherapy plus ipilimumab.

The chain links TRBV6-6 to TRBJ2-3, with D possibly being TRBD1 (6 bases). CDR1 is MNHNY and CDR2 is SVGAGI in the germline V gene (reference sequence). V was pared by 5 bases and J by 2 bases, with 17 bases between. There are 16 residues in the CDR3. The CDR3 spells CASSQRMDRVTDTQYF. Written as DNA, the CDR3 is TGTGCCAGCAGTCAAAGGATGGACAGAGTCACAGATACGCAGTATTTT.

The genes are TRBV5-1 and TRBJ2-3; 10 bases agree with TRBD2. The CDR3 loop spans 16 amino acids. Losses at the gene ends were 0 bases for V and 0 bases for J; bases not matched to a gene: 1. Germline CDR1 SGHRS, CDR2 YFSETQ. The DNA for the CDR3 is TGCGCCAGCAGCTTGGCTAGCGGGGGTAGCACAGATACGCAGTATTTT. Protein product: CASSLASGGSTDTQYF.

The rearrangement joins TRBV4-1 to TRBJ1-2; TRBD1 matches at 8 bases. The germline gives CDR1 MGHRA, CDR2 YSYEKL. Trimming at V came to 0 bases and at J to 4 bases, leaving 7 bases not matched to a gene. The CDR3 sequence is 16 residues long. Here the CDR3 reads CASSQDPGQGFYGYTF. The CDR3 DNA is TGCGCCAGCAGCCAAGATCCCGGACAGGGATTCTATGGCTACACCTTC.

This sequence joins TRBV5-1 and TRBJ2-2, with 8 bases lining up with TRBD1. CDR3 length: 14 amino acids. V gave up 3 bases and J gave up 7 bases; unmatched junction bases: 5. Germline CDR1 and CDR2: SGHRS and YFSETQ. The DNA for the CDR3 is TGCGCCAGCAGCTCAGGGGGCGCTGGCGGGGAGCTGTTTTTT. It encodes CASSSGGAGGELFF.

The chain uses TRBV7-2 and TRBJ1-2; 7 positions match TRBD1. CDR1 and CDR2 (germline): SGHTA, FQGNSA. With V trimmed by 5 bases and J by 8 bases, 11 bases remained unmatched. The CDR3 extends over 14 amino acids. CDR3 sequence: CASSAGQASGGYTF. CDR3 sequence (DNA): TGTGCCAGCAGCGCAGGACAGGCCTCCGGGGGCTACACCTTC. The complete variable domain, with remaining parts taken from reference TRBV7-2 and TRBJ1-2, reads GAGVSQSPSNKVTEKGKDVELRCDPISGHTALYWYRQSLGQGLEFLIYFQGNSAPDKSGLPSDRFSAERTGGSVSTLTIQRTQQEDSAVYLCASSAGQASGGYTFGSGTRLTVV.

This chain links TRBV6-5 with TRBJ1-5; D gene ambiguous. V dropped 0 bases and J dropped 0 bases, with 6 bases sitting between them. The CDR3 is 15 amino acids. Germline CDR1 and CDR2: MNHEY and SVGAGI. The CDR3 DNA reads as TGTGCCAGCAGTTACTCGGGCCTTAGCAATCAGCCCCAGCATTTT. This translates into CASSYSGLSNQPQHF.

This clone was seen just once. J is TRBJ1-3 and V is TRBV11-2; no clear D. This CDR3 is built from 15 residues. The germline gives CDR1 SGHAT, CDR2 FQNNGV. V lost 5 bases and J lost 0, with 11 bases in between. The CDR3 nucleotides are TGTGCCAGCAGCGTCTTACAGAGCTCTGGAAACACCATATATTTT. Translating gives CASSVLQSSGNTIYF.

The V call is TRBV9, the J call TRBJ2-1; TRBD2 agrees at 9 bases. The CDR3 contains 16 residues. J gave up 4 bases and V 0 bases, and 5 bases lay outside the gene matches. CDR1 and CDR2 from the germline V gene are SGDLS and YYNGEE. DNA for the CDR3: TGTGCCAGCAGCGTAGGCGGCGGGGGGGGTTACAATGAGCAGTTCTTC. It specifies CASSVGGGGGYNEQFF.

This clone was recorded a few times. The chain employs TRBV7-8 and TRBJ1-1, with D possibly matching TRBD1 (5 bases). The CDR3 runs 13 residues. CDR1 SGHVS and CDR2 FQNEAQ come from the germline V gene. The ends were cut back, 8 bases at V and 4 bases at J, with 14 bases in the middle. Here the CDR3 reads CASVQVQGTEAFF. In DNA form, the CDR3 reads TGTGCCAGCGTTCAGGTGCAGGGCACTGAAGCTTTCTTT.

The rearrangement links TRBV9 to TRBJ2-5; perhaps TRBD2 as D (5 bases). In germline, CDR1 is SGDLS, CDR2 YYNGEE. V shed 9 bases and J shed 6 bases, with 15 bases lying between them. CDR3 length: 12 residues. DNA of the CDR3: TGTGCCACCCCCGAGGGAATCAAGACCCAGTACTTC. Residues: CATPEGIKTQYF.

This rearrangement joins TRBV29-1 to TRBJ2-4; 7 nucleotides match TRBD2. The CDR3 consists of 15 residues. The V and J ends lost 4 bases and 2 bases, in that order; junction bases with no gene match: 8. Germline-derived CDR1 and CDR2 are SQVTM and ANQGSEA. The CDR3 nucleotides are TGCAGCGTTGTGACCAGCGGGGAGACCAAAAACATTCAGTACTTC. This codes for CSVVTSGETKNIQYF.

This clone was recorded a few times. The sample contains more than one DNA sequence encoding this CDR3. The V gene is TRBV2, the J gene TRBJ1-3; TRBD1 is a possible D gene (5 bases). The V end lost 3 bases, the J end lost 3 bases, and 9 bases lay between the germline ends. This CDR3 is built from 14 residues. Germline V gives CDR1 SNHLY, CDR2 FYNNEI. DNA for the CDR3: TGTGCCAGCAGTGACAGGGCTGGTGGAAACACCATATATTTT. Amino acids: CASSDRAGGNTIYF.

The chain uses TRBV5-4 and TRBJ1-1; TRBD1 aligns across 9 bases. The CDR3 is 16 amino acids. V dropped 3 bases and J dropped 5; count of bases not matched to a gene: 11. Germline CDR1 reads SGHNT; CDR2 reads YYREEE (reference sequence). In DNA, the CDR3 is TGTGCCAGCAGCTCCCCGTCCGACAGGGGGAGGACTGAAGCTTTCTTT. It yields the protein CASSSPSDRGRTEAFF.

J is TRBJ2-7 and V is TRBV5-8; a weak D match, TRBD1 (6 bases). Germline loops: CDR1 SGHTS, CDR2 YDEGEE. The V and J ends lost 2 bases and 1 base respectively, with 10 bases between them. This CDR3 has 14 amino acids. The CDR3, as DNA: TGTGCCAGCAGCTTAGGACAGTCATCCTACGAGCAGTACGTC. This translates into CASSLGQSSYEQYV.

This sequence joins TRBV4-3 and TRBJ2-4; no definite D call. V was shortened by 0 bases and J by 5 bases, with 17 bases between the two germline ends. Germline V gene sequence: CDR1 LGHNA, CDR2 YSLEER. The CDR3 length is 17 residues. The CDR3 nucleotides read TGCGCCAGCAGCCAAGATTCTGCCTTGACGGGTCAAAACATTCAGTACTTC. Protein: CASSQDSALTGQNIQYF.

This clone has just one count. The conserved final phenylalanine or tryptophan is absent from the CDR3, which likely points to a read error. This chain joins TRBV4-3 and TRBJ1-2, with D uncertain. V lost 0 bases, J lost 1 base, and 3 bases lay in between. Germline CDR1 reads LGHNA; CDR2 reads YSLEER. The length of the CDR3 is 13 residues. CDR3 sequence (DNA): TGCGCCAGCAGCCAAGAACATAACTATGGCTACACCCTC. Encoded protein: CASSQEHNYGYTL.

This clone has just one count. The J gene is TRBJ1-3, the V gene TRBV7-9, with 8 bases lining up with TRBD1. This CDR3 is built from 17 residues. Germline V CDR1 and CDR2: SEHNR, FQNEAQ (reference sequence). The junction had 11 bases not matched to a gene; V was cut back by 7 bases and J by 0 bases. The DNA for the CDR3 is TGTGCCAGCACCCCTCGGACAGGGCGAAACTCTGGAAACACCATATATTTT. Amino acid sequence: CASTPRTGRNSGNTIYF. Full variable domain (remainder filled in from reference TRBV7-9 and TRBJ1-3): DTGVSQNPRHKITKRGQNVTFRCDPISEHNRLYWYRQTLGQGPEFLTYFQNEAQLEKSRLLSDRFSAERPKGSFSTLEIQRTEQGDSAMYLCASTPRTGRNSGNTIYFGEGSWLTVV.

The chain couples TRBV5-1 to TRBJ2-7; 10 bases fit TRBD1. The germline gives CDR1 SGHRS, CDR2 YFSETQ. With 0 bases clipped from V and 4 bases from J, the junction kept 7 bases outside the gene matches. The CDR3 is 16 residues long. The CDR3 bases are TGCGCCAGCAGCTTGGGCAGTGGACAGGGGGGGTACGAGCAGTACGTC. This translates into CASSLGSGQGGYEQYV.

V is TRBV5-6 and J is TRBJ1-5; 7 bases line up with TRBD1. The CDR3 has 16 amino acids. Germline values: CDR1 SGHDT, CDR2 YYEEEE. The ends lost 2 bases at V and 3 bases at J; junction bases unmatched: 8. CDR3 protein: CASSFLGTANNQPQHF. CDR3 in DNA: TGTGCCAGCAGCTTTCTCGGGACAGCGAACAATCAGCCCCAGCATTTT. Filled out from reference TRBV5-6 and TRBJ1-5, the complete variable domain reads DAGVTQSPTHLIKTRGQQVTLRCSPKSGHDTVSWYQQALGQGPQFIFQYYEEEERQRGNFPDRFSGHQFPNYSSELNVNALLLGDSALYLCASSFLGTANNQPQHFGDGTRLSIL.

The chain uses TRBV29-1 and TRBJ1-3; 7 bases are shared with TRBD1. CDR1 and CDR2 (germline): SQVTM, ANQGSEA. The CDR3 consists of 13 residues. Unmatched junction bases numbered 5, after V lost 6 bases and J lost 3 bases. CDR3 nucleotide sequence: TGCAGCGTCATGACAGGGAGTGGAAACACCATATATTTT. This gives the protein CSVMTGSGNTIYF.

Points on this clone: The sample carries other DNA sequences with the same CDR3. The CDR3 spells CASSLRGSTEAFF. CDR3 nucleotide sequence: TGTGCCAGCAGTTTGAGGGGGAGTACTGAAGCTTTCTTT. The chain uses TRBV27 and TRBJ1-1; possibly TRBD1 for D (6 bases). Trimming removed 3 bases from V and 5 bases from J, with 10 bases in between. Germline CDR1 is MNHEY and CDR2 is SMNVEV (reference sequence). The length of the CDR3 is 13 residues.

The rearrangement links TRBV7-2 to TRBJ2-1, with 9 nucleotides matching TRBD2. Germline CDR1 SGHTA, CDR2 FQGNSA. Trimming cost V 7 bases and J 6 bases; bases outside gene matches: 7. The CDR3 covers 14 residues. The CDR3 DNA reads TGTGCCAGCATCCTACTAGCGGGCTCCAATGAGCAGTTCTTC. This gives the protein CASILLAGSNEQFF.

The chain uses TRBV6-5 and TRBJ1-3; D is uncertain. The ends were cut back, 6 bases at V and 0 bases at J, with 9 bases in the middle. There are 14 residues in the CDR3. CDR1 is MNHEY, CDR2 SVGAGI, per germline. CDR3 residues: CASRRAFSGNTIYF. As DNA, the CDR3 is TGTGCCAGCAGGAGGGCATTCTCTGGAAACACCATATATTTT.

The gene calls are TRBV10-2 and TRBJ1-5, with D maybe TRBD1 (5 bases). This CDR3 is built from 15 residues. Germline lookup yields CDR1 WSHSY and CDR2 SAAADI. Trimming took off 5 bases at V and 1 base at J, with 12 bases between the two ends. The CDR3 region is CASSMGGRSNQPQHF. The CDR3 region has the DNA TGCGCCAGCAGTATGGGGGGACGGAGCAATCAGCCCCAGCATTTT.

The chain is built from TRBV6-1 and TRBJ2-7, with a weak D call TRBD2 (6 bases). V lost 7 bases and J 3 bases, leaving 7 bases between the germline ends. Germline-derived CDR1 and CDR2 are MNHNS and SASEGT. The CDR3 is 11 amino acids. The CDR3 loop reads CASKTSYEQYV. In DNA, the CDR3 is TGTGCCAGCAAGACTAGCTACGAGCAGTACGTC.

The chain recombines TRBV7-2 with TRBJ2-1, with TRBD2 identical over 14 bases. This CDR3 has 16 residues. Germline trimming cut 5 bases from V and 7 bases from J; bases unmatched to any gene: 7. Germline lookup yields CDR1 SGHTA and CDR2 FQGNSA. Here the CDR3 reads CASSHRTSGRRNEQFF. The CDR3 nucleotides are TGTGCCAGCAGCCACAGGACTAGCGGGAGGAGGAATGAGCAGTTCTTC.

The chain carries TRBV4-3 and TRBJ2-1, with D perhaps TRBD2 (6 bases). This CDR3 is built from 12 residues. Looked up from germline, CDR1 is LGHNA and CDR2 is YSLEER. The ends were cut back, 5 bases at V and 7 bases at J, with 9 bases in the middle. The CDR3 loop is CASSGRGNEQFF. The CDR3 DNA reads TGCGCCAGCAGCGGACGGGGGAATGAGCAGTTCTTC.

The chain links TRBV11-2 to TRBJ1-4; TRBD1 aligns across 9 bases. The CDR3 runs 17 residues. Unmatched junction bases numbered 8, after V lost 4 bases and J lost 2 bases. Germline loops: CDR1 SGHAT, CDR2 FQNNGV. CDR3 residues: CASSSTGGWLTNEKLFF. Here the CDR3 DNA reads TGTGCCAGCAGCTCGACAGGGGGTTGGTTGACTAATGAAAAACTGTTTTTT.

The chain joins TRBV10-1 to TRBJ2-2; TRBD1 aligns across 7 bases. CDR1 and CDR2 (germline): WNHNN, SYGVQD (reference sequence). The CDR3 has 16 amino acids. With 0 bases clipped from V and 7 bases from J, the junction kept 8 bases outside the gene matches. CDR3 sequence reads: CASSESKPGGNGELFF. DNA of the CDR3: TGCGCCAGCAGTGAGTCGAAGCCAGGGGGTAACGGGGAGCTGTTTTTT.

The V call is TRBV28, the J call TRBJ1-5; 9 nucleotides agree with TRBD1. Unmatched junction bases numbered 9, after V lost 6 bases and J lost 6 bases. Germline V gives CDR1 MDHEN, CDR2 SYDVKM. The CDR3 loop spans 15 amino acids. CDR3 sequence: CASRGQGSATQPQHF. In nucleotides, the CDR3 is TGTGCCAGCAGGGGACAGGGATCGGCAACTCAGCCCCAGCATTTT.

The V and J genes are TRBV30 and TRBJ1-6, with D perhaps TRBD1 (5 bases). The germline CDR1 and CDR2 sequences are GTSNPN and SVGIG (reference sequence). V lost 3 bases, J lost 10 bases, and 16 bases lay in between. CDR3 length: 14 amino acids. CDR3 loop: CAWSPRGWGSPLHF. The CDR3 bases are TGTGCCTGGAGCCCAAGGGGCTGGGGATCACCCCTCCACTTT.

A single count supports this clone. The rearrangement uses TRBV19 and TRBJ1-5; TRBD1 aligns across 7 bases. This CDR3 contains 14 residues. V lost 2 bases to trimming and J lost 4 bases; unmatched junction nucleotides: 2. CDR1 and CDR2 (germline): LNHDA, SQIVND (reference sequence). For the CDR3, the DNA is TGTGCCAGTAGTATACAGGGACAGAATCAGCCCCAGCATTTT. Encoded protein: CASSIQGQNQPQHF.